The 17 T cell receptor beta chains below were found in one sample sequenced in a study of naive and memory T cell subsets (TCRdb year 2017). Libraries were prepared through UMI-ligation and nested PCR. Instrument on record: Illumina MiSeq. The beta constant-region primer was an equimolar mix of two oligonucleotides covering both TRBC1 and TRBC2. Clones were called with MiXCR by TCRdb after fastp trimmed the public reads at Q25, and only in-frame beta chains were retained. Each record represents a unique CDR3 protein, reported with the most common genes and DNA among its rows. The table for this sample lists 75,000 to 85,000 distinct CDR3 sequences; roughly 14% of them were counted only once. The ten biggest clones cover approximately 0.94% of the sample. The sequenced material came from central memory CD4+ T cells from blood. The cell subset or site label of this sample denotes: central memory, CD45RA- CD27+. The receptors were gathered from a human donor in good health.

This clonotype was recorded a few times. This chain joins TRBV2 and TRBJ1-1; 10 nucleotides match TRBD1. The germline V gene has CDR1 SNHLY and CDR2 FYNNEI. Germline trimming cut 6 bases from V and 11 bases from J; bases unmatched to any gene: 9. The CDR3 consists of 13 residues. CDR3 sequence reads: CASSETGGFLAFF. CDR3 nucleotide sequence: TGTGCCAGCAGCGAGACAGGGGGCTTTTTGGCTTTCTTT.

This clonotype turned up a few times. The chain employs TRBV4-2 and TRBJ2-7; D not resolved. This CDR3 has 12 amino acids. Germline values: CDR1 LGHNA, CDR2 YNFKEQ. The V end lost 5 bases, the J end lost 0 bases, and 5 bases lay between the germline ends. CDR3 loop: CASSKHSYEQYF. Here the CDR3 DNA reads TGTGCCAGCAGCAAACACTCCTACGAGCAGTACTTC.

This clonotype has more than one count but fewer than ten. The J gene is TRBJ2-7, the V gene TRBV20-1, with D perhaps TRBD1 (5 bases). V dropped 0 bases and J dropped 3 bases, with 12 bases sitting between them. The CDR3 sequence is 14 residues long. Germline V gives CDR1 DFQATT, CDR2 SNEGSKA (reference sequence). The CDR3 region is CSARDGQGLYEQYF. CDR3 nucleotides: TGCAGTGCTAGAGATGGGCAGGGTCTCTACGAGCAGTACTTC.

This clonotype was seen only a few times. V usage is TRBV11-2 and J usage is TRBJ2-1; 7 nucleotides agree with TRBD1. Germline loops: CDR1 SGHAT, CDR2 FQNNGV. This CDR3 has 15 amino acids. Trimming took 5 bases from V and 0 from J; bases not matched to a gene: 4. The CDR3 here is CASSPGTVSYNEQFF. The CDR3 DNA reads as TGTGCCAGCAGCCCCGGGACAGTCTCCTACAATGAGCAGTTCTTC.

This clonotype showed up many times. The V gene is TRBV6-1, the J gene TRBJ2-5; the D is unclear. Germline values: CDR1 MNHNS, CDR2 SASEGT. Trimming stripped 2 bases from V and 1 base from J, with 8 bases between. The CDR3 loop spans 14 amino acids. CDR3 residues: CASSEQFVQETQYF. As DNA, the CDR3 is TGTGCCAGCAGTGAACAGTTCGTCCAAGAGACCCAGTACTTC.

This clonotype was counted between two and nine times. This chain uses TRBV30 with TRBJ1-1; D possibly corresponds to TRBD1 (5 bases). The germline gives CDR1 GTSNPN, CDR2 SVGIG (reference sequence). CDR3 length: 14 amino acids. Trimming took off 7 bases at V and 5 bases at J, with 20 bases between the two ends. Here the CDR3 reads CAFRLTLEGTEAFF. The CDR3 coding sequence is TGTGCCTTCCGTCTGACACTGGAGGGGACTGAAGCTTTCTTT.

The rearrangement joins TRBV24-1 to TRBJ2-2; 9 positions match TRBD2. V was clipped by 3 bases and J by 5 bases; unmatched bases: 12. The CDR3 is 18 residues long. Germline-derived CDR1 and CDR2 are KGHDR and SFDVKD. CDR3 nucleotides: TGTGCCACCAGTGATCCCTCCGCGGGTAGCGGGAGAACCGGGGAGCTGTTTTTT. Amino acid sequence: CATSDPSAGSGRTGELFF.

There are a few counts of this clonotype. The rearrangement joins TRBV3-1 to TRBJ2-7, with a tentative D call TRBD1 (6 bases). Trimming removed 4 bases at V and 5 bases at J, with 12 bases between. CDR3 length equals 13 residues. The germline V gene has CDR1 LGHDT and CDR2 YNNKEL (reference sequence). In DNA, the CDR3 is TGTGCCAGCAGCCTGTACAGGGTCCACGAGCAGTACTTC. This gives the protein CASSLYRVHEQYF.

The V and J genes are TRBV21-1 and TRBJ2-5; the D call of TRBD1 is as the table states it, not checked on the DNA. TRBV21-1 is termed a pseudogene. The CDR3 loop spans 15 amino acids. The CDR3, as DNA: TGTGCCAGCAGCAAAGGGTCAGGGGGCCGGGAGACCCAGTACTTC. It is translated as CASSKGSGGRETQYF.

This clonotype showed up just a few times. The chain combines TRBV6-2 or TRBV6-3 with TRBJ2-1, with 9 positions matching TRBD2. V lost 5 bases to trimming and J lost 3 bases; unmatched junction nucleotides: 8. The CDR3 length is 16 residues. Per the germline V gene, CDR1 is MNHEY and CDR2 is SVGEGT. The CDR3 spells CASSTKREASYNEQFF. Here the CDR3 DNA reads TGTGCCAGCAGTACCAAGCGGGAGGCAAGCTACAATGAGCAGTTCTTC.

There are many counts of this clonotype. The chain uses TRBV29-1 and TRBJ1-4; TRBD1 aligns across 7 bases. Germline-derived CDR1 and CDR2 are SQVTM and ANQGSEA. V was pared by 6 bases and J by 8 bases, with 9 bases of the junction left unmatched. The CDR3 runs 13 residues. CDR3 DNA sequence: TGCAGCGTGGAAACAGGGGTGCAGGAAAAACTGTTTTTT. It encodes CSVETGVQEKLFF.

The rearrangement links TRBV3-1 to TRBJ2-4; D is unresolved. This CDR3 has 14 residues. V lost 1 base and J 0 bases, leaving 4 bases between the germline ends. Germline CDR1 is LGHDT and CDR2 is YNNKEL (reference sequence). This chain's CDR3 is CASSQGLAKNIQYF. The CDR3 DNA reads as TGTGCCAGCAGCCAAGGTCTAGCCAAAAACATTCAGTACTTC.

This clonotype showed up many times. CDR3 sequence reads: CASKEGWTNEKLFF. The DNA for the CDR3 is TGTGCCAGCAAAGAGGGGTGGACTAATGAAAAACTGTTTTTT. This chain connects TRBV7-8 to TRBJ1-4, with D perhaps TRBD1 (5 bases). The CDR3 has 14 amino acids. The germline V and J ends were trimmed by 7 bases and 2 bases, with 11 bases remaining between them. Per germline, CDR1 SGHVS and CDR2 FQNEAQ.

CDR3 DNA sequence: TGTGCCAGCAGCCAGACTAGCGGGCAAGGCGGTGAGCAGTTCTTC. Translation gives CASSQTSGQGGEQFF. The J gene is TRBJ2-1, the V gene TRBV4-2; 10 bases match TRBD2. The germline V gene encodes CDR1 LGHNA and CDR2 YNFKEQ. With 3 bases clipped from V and 9 bases from J, the junction kept 8 bases outside the gene matches. This CDR3 has 15 residues.

The rearrangement uses TRBV29-1 and TRBJ2-1; 10 positions match TRBD2. CDR3 length: 16 amino acids. V dropped 0 bases and J dropped 4; count of bases not matched to a gene: 6. Germline-derived CDR1 and CDR2 are SQVTM and ANQGSEA. For the CDR3, the DNA is TGCAGCGTTGAAGATTCCCTAGCGGGAGTTTACAATGAGCAGTTCTTC. Translating gives CSVEDSLAGVYNEQFF.

The J gene is TRBJ2-3, the V gene TRBV7-2; D unclear. The CDR3 loop spans 19 amino acids. Germline V gene data show CDR1 as SGHTA and CDR2 as FQGNSA. With 1 base removed from V and 0 bases from J, the gap between germline ends came to 20 bases. The chain's CDR3 is CASSLGSNIATPSTDTQYF. In DNA, the CDR3 is TGTGCCAGCAGCTTAGGGTCTAATATTGCGACCCCTAGCACAGATACGCAGTATTTT. Together with reference TRBV7-2 and TRBJ2-3, the CDR3 gives the full variable domain: GAGVSQSPSNKVTEKGKDVELRCDPISGHTALYWYRQSLGQGLEFLIYFQGNSAPDKSGLPSDRFSAERTGGSVSTLTIQRTQQEDSAVYLCASSLGSNIATPSTDTQYFGPGTRLTVL.

There are a few counts of this clonotype. This chain links TRBV12-3 or TRBV12-4 with TRBJ1-2; 8 bases are a match to TRBD1. Trimming at V came to 1 base and at J to 6 bases, leaving 4 bases not matched to a gene. This CDR3 contains 14 residues. The CDR3 loop is CASSLVPGGDGYTF. The CDR3 DNA sequence: TGTGCCAGCAGTTTAGTCCCAGGGGGCGATGGCTACACCTTC.